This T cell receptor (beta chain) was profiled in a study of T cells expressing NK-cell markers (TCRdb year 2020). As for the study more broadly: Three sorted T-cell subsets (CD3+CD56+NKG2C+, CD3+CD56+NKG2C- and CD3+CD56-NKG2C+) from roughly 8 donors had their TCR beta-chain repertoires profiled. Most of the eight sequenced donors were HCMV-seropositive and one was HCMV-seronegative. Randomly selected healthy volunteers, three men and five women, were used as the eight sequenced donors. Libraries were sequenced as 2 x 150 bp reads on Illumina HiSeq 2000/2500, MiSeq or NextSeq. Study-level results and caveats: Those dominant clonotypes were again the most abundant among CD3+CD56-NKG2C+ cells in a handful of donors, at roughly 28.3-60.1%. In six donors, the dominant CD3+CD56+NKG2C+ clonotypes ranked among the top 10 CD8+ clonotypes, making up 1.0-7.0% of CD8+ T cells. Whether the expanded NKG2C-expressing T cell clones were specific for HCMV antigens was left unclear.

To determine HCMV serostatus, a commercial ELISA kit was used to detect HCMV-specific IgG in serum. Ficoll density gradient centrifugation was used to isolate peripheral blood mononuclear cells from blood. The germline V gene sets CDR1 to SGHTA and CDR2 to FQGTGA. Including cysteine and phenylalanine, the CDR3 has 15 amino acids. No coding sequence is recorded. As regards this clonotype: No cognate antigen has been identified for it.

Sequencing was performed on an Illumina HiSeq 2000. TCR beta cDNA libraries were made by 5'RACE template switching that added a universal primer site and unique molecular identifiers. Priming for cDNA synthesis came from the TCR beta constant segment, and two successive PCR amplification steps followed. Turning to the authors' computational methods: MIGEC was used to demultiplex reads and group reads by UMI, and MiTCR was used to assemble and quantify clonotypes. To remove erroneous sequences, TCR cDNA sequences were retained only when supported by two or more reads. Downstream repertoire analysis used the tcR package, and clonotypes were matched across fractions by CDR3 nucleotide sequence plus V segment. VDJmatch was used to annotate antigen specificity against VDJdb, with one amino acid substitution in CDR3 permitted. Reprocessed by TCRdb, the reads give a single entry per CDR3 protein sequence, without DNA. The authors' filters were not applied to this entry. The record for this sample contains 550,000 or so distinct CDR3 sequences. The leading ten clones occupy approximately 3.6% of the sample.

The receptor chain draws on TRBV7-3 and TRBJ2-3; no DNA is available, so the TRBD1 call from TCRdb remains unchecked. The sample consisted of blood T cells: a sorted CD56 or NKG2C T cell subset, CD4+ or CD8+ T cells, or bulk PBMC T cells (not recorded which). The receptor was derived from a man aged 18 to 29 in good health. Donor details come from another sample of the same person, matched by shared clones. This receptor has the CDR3 CASSPRSLRADTQYF. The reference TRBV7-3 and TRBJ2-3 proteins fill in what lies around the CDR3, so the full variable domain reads GAGVSQTPSNKVTEKGKYVELRCDPISGHTALYWYRQSLGQGPEFLIYFQGTGAADDSGLPNDRFFAVRPEGSVSTLKIQRTERGDSAVYLCASSPRSLRADTQYFGPGTRLTVL.